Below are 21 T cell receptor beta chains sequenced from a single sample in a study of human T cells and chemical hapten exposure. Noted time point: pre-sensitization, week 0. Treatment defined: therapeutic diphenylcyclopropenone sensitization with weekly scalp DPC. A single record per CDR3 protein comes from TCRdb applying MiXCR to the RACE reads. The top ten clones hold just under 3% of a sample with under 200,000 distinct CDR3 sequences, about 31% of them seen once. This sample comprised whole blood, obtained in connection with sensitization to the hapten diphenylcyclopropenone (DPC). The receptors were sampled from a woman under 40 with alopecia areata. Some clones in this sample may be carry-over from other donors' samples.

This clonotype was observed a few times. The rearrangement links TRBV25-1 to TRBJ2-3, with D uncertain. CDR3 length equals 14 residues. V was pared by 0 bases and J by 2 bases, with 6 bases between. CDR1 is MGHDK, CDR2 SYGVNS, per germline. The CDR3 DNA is TGTGCCAGCAGTGAATACGCCCTCACAGATACGCAGTATTTT. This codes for CASSEYALTDTQYF.

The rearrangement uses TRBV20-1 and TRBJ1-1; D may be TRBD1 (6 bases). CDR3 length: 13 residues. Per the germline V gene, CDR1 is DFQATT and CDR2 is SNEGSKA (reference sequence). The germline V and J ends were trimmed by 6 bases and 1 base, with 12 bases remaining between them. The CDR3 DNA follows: TGCAGTGCGACCACAGGGCCGAACACTGAAGCTTTCTTT. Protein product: CSATTGPNTEAFF.

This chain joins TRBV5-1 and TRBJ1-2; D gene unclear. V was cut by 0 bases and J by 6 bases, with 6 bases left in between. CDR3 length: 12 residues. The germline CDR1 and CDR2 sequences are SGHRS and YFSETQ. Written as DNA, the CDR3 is TGCGCCAGCAGCTTGGGGCTGGATGGCTACACCTTC. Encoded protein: CASSLGLDGYTF.

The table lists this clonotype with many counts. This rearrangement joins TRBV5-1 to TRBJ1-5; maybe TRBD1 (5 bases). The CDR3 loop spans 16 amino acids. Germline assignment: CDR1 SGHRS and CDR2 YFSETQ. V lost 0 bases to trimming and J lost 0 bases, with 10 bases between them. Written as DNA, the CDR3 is TGCGCCAGCAGCTTGGGGGAAGGGGATAGCAATCAGCCCCAGCATTTT. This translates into CASSLGEGDSNQPQHF.

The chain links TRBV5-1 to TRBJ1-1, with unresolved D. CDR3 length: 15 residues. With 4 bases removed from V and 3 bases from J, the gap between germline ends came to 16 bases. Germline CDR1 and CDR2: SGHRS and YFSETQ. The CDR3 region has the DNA TGCGCCAGCAGCCCCCAGGCTGGAGGAGACACTGAAGCTTTCTTT. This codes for CASSPQAGGDTEAFF.

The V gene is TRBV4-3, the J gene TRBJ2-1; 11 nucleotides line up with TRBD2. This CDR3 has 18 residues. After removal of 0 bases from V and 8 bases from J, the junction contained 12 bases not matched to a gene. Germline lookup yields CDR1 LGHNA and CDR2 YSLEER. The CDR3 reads CASSQDPMRLAGLHEQFF. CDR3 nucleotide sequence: TGCGCCAGCAGCCAAGATCCGATGAGACTAGCGGGGTTGCATGAGCAGTTCTTC.

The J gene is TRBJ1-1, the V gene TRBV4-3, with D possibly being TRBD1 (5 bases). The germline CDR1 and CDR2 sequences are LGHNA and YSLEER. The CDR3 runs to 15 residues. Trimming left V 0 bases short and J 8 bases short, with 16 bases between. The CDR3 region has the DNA TGCGCCAGCAGCCAAGATCAGCGTAGGGGTCTCGAAGCTTTCTTT. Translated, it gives CASSQDQRRGLEAFF.

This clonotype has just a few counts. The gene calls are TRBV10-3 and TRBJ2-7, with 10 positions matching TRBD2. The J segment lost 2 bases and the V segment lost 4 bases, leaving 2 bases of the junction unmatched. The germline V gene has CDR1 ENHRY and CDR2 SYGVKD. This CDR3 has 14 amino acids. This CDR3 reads CAISGTSGTYEQYF. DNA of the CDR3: TGTGCCATCAGTGGGACTAGCGGAACCTACGAGCAGTACTTC.

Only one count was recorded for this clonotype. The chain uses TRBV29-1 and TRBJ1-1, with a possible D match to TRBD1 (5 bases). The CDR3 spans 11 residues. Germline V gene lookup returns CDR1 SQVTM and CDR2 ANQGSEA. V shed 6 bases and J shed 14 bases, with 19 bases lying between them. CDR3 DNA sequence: TGCAGCGTGGGACCCATGGGGGGATTGTTCTTT. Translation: CSVGPMGGLFF.

CDR3 DNA: TGCGCCAGCAGCGGGGACAGGGCTGGAAACACCATATATTTT. Translating gives CASSGDRAGNTIYF. The chain joins TRBV5-1 to TRBJ1-3, with 9 bases identical to TRBD1. Germline CDR1 and CDR2: SGHRS and YFSETQ. The V gene end was trimmed by 4 bases and the J gene end by 2 bases; junction bases not matched to a gene: 1. The CDR3 is 14 residues long.

The CDR3 DNA sequence: TGCGCCAGCAGCTCGAGGACAGGGAACGAGCAGTACTTC. Translated: CASSSRTGNEQYF. This chain connects TRBV5-1 to TRBJ2-7, with 8 bases identical to TRBD1. The junction had 4 bases not matched to a gene; V was cut back by 3 bases and J by 5 bases. CDR1 and CDR2 (germline): SGHRS, YFSETQ. The CDR3 sequence is 13 residues long.

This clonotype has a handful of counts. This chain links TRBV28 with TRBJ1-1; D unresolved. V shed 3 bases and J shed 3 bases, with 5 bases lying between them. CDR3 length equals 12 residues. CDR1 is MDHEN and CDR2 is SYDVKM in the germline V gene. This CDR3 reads CASSFPHTEAFF. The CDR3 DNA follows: TGTGCCAGCAGTTTTCCCCACACTGAAGCTTTCTTT.

The CDR3 reads CASSVSGATDSYEQYF. The CDR3 DNA reads as TGTGCCAGCAGCGTATCTGGCGCGACAGATTCCTACGAGCAGTACTTC. This chain uses TRBV9 with TRBJ2-7; D possibly corresponds to TRBD1 (5 bases). Per germline, CDR1 SGDLS and CDR2 YYNGEE. The CDR3 consists of 16 residues. The germline V and J ends were trimmed by 1 base and 1 base, with 15 bases remaining between them.

The DNA for the CDR3 is TGTGCCAGTCGACAGGGCAATCAGCCCCAGCATTTT. It codes for CASRQGNQPQHF. The chain combines TRBV6-5 with TRBJ1-5, with D maybe TRBD1 (6 bases). V shed 9 bases and J shed 2 bases, with 8 bases lying between them. CDR1 and CDR2 (germline): MNHEY, SVGAGI. This CDR3 region has 12 residues.

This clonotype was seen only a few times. The DNA for the CDR3 is TGTGCCAGCAGCCAAGATTCTGGCGCTACTTTTGCCTACGAGCAGTACTTC. This codes for CASSQDSGATFAYEQYF. The rearrangement links TRBV4-2 to TRBJ2-7; D remains unclear. V was shortened by 0 bases and J by 2 bases, with 17 bases between the two germline ends. The CDR3 is made up of 17 amino acids. Per the germline V gene, CDR1 is LGHNA and CDR2 is YNFKEQ.

Here the CDR3 DNA reads TGTGCCGGTACAGGGACGAACACCGGGGAGCTGTTTTTT. It encodes CAGTGTNTGELFF. The chain links TRBV6-2 or TRBV6-3 to TRBJ2-2, with D perhaps matching TRBD1 (6 bases). This CDR3 comprises 13 residues. Germline V gene sequence: CDR1 MNHEY, CDR2 SVGEGT. The V end was cut by 11 bases, the J end by 0 bases, with 10 bases between.

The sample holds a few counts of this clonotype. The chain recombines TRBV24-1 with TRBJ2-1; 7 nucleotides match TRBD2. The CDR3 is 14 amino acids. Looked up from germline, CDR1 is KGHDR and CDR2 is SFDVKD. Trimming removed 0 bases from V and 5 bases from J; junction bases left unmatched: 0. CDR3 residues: CATSDLGRDNEQFF. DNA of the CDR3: TGTGCCACCAGTGATTTGGGGAGGGACAATGAGCAGTTCTTC.

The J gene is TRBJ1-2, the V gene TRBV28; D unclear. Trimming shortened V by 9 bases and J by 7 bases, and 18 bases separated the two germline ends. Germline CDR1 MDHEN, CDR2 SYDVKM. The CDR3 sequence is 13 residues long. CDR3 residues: CASISGVTIGYTF. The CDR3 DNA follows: TGTGCCAGTATCAGCGGGGTAACTATTGGCTACACCTTC.

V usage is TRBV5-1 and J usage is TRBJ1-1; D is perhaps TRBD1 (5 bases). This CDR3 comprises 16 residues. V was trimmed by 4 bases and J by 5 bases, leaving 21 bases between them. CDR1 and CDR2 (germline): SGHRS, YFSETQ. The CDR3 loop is CASSGGTDPRGTEAFF. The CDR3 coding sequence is TGCGCCAGCAGCGGAGGGACGGATCCCCGAGGAACTGAAGCTTTCTTT.

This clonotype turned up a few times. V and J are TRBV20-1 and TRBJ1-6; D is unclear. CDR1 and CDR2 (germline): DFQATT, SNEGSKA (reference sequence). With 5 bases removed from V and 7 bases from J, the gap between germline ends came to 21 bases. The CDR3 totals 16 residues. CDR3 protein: CSAPFFFEGENSPLHF. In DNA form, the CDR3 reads TGCAGTGCTCCATTCTTCTTCGAGGGAGAAAATTCACCCCTCCACTTT.

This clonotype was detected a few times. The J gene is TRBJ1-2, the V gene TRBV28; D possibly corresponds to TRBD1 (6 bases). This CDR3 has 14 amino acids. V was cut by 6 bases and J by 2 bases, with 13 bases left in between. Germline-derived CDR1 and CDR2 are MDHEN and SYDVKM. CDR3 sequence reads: CASRYTGTNYGYTF. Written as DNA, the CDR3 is TGTGCCAGCAGATACACAGGGACCAACTATGGCTACACCTTC.